The 32 T cell receptor beta chains below all came from one sample that was sequenced in a study of T cells in Graves' hyperthyroidism and ophthalmopathy (dated by TCRdb to the late 2010s). The library was produced with multiplex PCR. The instrument was an Illumina HiSeq 2000. Amplification of TCR beta CDR3 regions was carried out from RNA transcripts. For the first round of RT-PCR on the TCR CDR3, the HTBI primer set was used together with the Qiagen OneStep RT-PCR kit. TCRdb trimmed public reads at Q25 via fastp, called clones via MiXCR and kept in-frame beta chains. Rows merge per CDR3 protein into single entries with the most common DNA and genes. This sample is represented by 450,000 to 600,000 distinct CDR3 sequences; 11% to 15% of them were singletons. The leading ten clones occupy around 13% of the sample. Sample: blood. These receptors all stem from a woman between 35 and 50 years old with Graves' hyperthyroidism.

This clonotype showed up many times. The chain combines TRBV28 with TRBJ2-3; TRBD1 matches 10 bases. The CDR3 has 15 amino acids. Germline V gene data show CDR1 as MDHEN and CDR2 as SYDVKM. Trimming at V came to 8 bases and at J to 4 bases, leaving 9 bases not matched to a gene. DNA for the CDR3: TGTGCCAGCGTAAAACCGGGACAGGGGTCAGATACGCAGTATTTT. Protein: CASVKPGQGSDTQYF.

The genes are TRBV6-1 and TRBJ1-1; D possibly corresponds to TRBD1 (6 bases). There are 13 residues in the CDR3. The germline CDR1 and CDR2 sequences are MNHNS and SASEGT. V dropped 9 bases and J dropped 3 bases, with 14 bases sitting between them. The CDR3 DNA follows: TGTGCCAGTCACCGGAGGGGGTACACTGAAGCTTTCTTT. It yields the protein CASHRRGYTEAFF.

The chain links TRBV20-1 to TRBJ2-3; TRBD1 is a possible D gene (5 bases). Germline assignment: CDR1 DFQATT and CDR2 SNEGSKA (reference sequence). V was cut by 3 bases and J by 4 bases, with 8 bases left in between. The CDR3 covers 12 residues. CDR3 region: CSASIGADTQYF. The CDR3 DNA reads as TGCAGTGCTAGTATAGGGGCAGATACGCAGTATTTT.

This clonotype was seen many times. The chain joins TRBV10-3 to TRBJ1-1; D perhaps matches TRBD1 (5 bases). Germline assignment: CDR1 ENHRY and CDR2 SYGVKD. The CDR3 length is 15 residues. Trimming removed 6 bases at V and 3 bases at J, with 17 bases between. DNA for the CDR3: TGTGCCATCAGCCCGGGGGGGGAAGCGCACACTGAAGCTTTCTTT. It codes for CAISPGGEAHTEAFF.

This clonotype showed up many times. The chain combines TRBV20-1 with TRBJ2-5; D might be TRBD2 (5 bases). Germline V CDR1 and CDR2: DFQATT, SNEGSKA (reference sequence). This CDR3 has 14 amino acids. Between the trimmed V and J ends, which lost 6 bases and 4 bases, there was a span of 18 bases. The CDR3 is CSAHRTGPPETQYF. The CDR3 coding sequence is TGCAGTGCCCATAGGACTGGACCACCAGAGACCCAGTACTTC.

The rearrangement joins TRBV4-1 to TRBJ2-7, with D tentatively TRBD2 (6 bases). Trimming stripped 0 bases from V and 7 bases from J, with 13 bases between. The CDR3 totals 14 residues. Per the germline V gene, CDR1 is MGHRA and CDR2 is YSYEKL. For the CDR3, the DNA is TGCGCCAGCAGCCAAGAGGGACTTGGCCGAGAGCAGTACTTC. Protein: CASSQEGLGREQYF.

This clonotype has a single count. This sequence may be a read error, since a much larger clone differs from it by one base. The chain couples TRBV12-3 or TRBV12-4 to TRBJ1-1, with D possibly matching TRBD1 (6 bases). The CDR3 spans 14 residues. Trimming removed 6 bases at V and 4 bases at J, with 15 bases between. Here the CDR3 reads CASRITGKSTEAFF. CDR3 coding DNA: TGTGCCAGCAGAATCACAGGGAAGAGCACTGAAGCTTTCTTT.

This clonotype was detected ten times or more. The genes are TRBV28 and TRBJ2-1; no clear D. There are 13 residues in the CDR3. Trimming pared 4 bases from V and 5 bases from J, leaving 9 bases between. The V gene's germline CDR1 is MDHEN and CDR2 SYDVKM. The DNA of the CDR3 is TGTGCCAGCAGTTCGCATTCACACAATGAGCAGTTCTTC. Protein: CASSSHSHNEQFF.

There are a few counts of this clonotype. CDR3 nucleotide sequence: TGCAGCGTTCGGGAGTGGGGACAGGGGGCAAATGAGCAGTTCTTC. Translated, it gives CSVREWGQGANEQFF. The J gene is TRBJ2-1, the V gene TRBV29-1; 12 nucleotides align to TRBD1. Germline loops: CDR1 SQVTM, CDR2 ANQGSEA. V was clipped by 5 bases and J by 7 bases; unmatched bases: 9. The CDR3 is 15 amino acids.

This clonotype was recorded many times. The chain uses TRBV30 and TRBJ1-2; D remains unclear. This CDR3 has 12 amino acids. V was trimmed by 0 bases and J by 4 bases, leaving 6 bases between them. Per the germline V gene, CDR1 is GTSNPN and CDR2 is SVGIG (reference sequence). The CDR3 sequence is CAWSVDFYGYTF. The CDR3 region has the DNA TGTGCCTGGAGTGTAGATTTCTATGGCTACACCTTC.

This clonotype occurred a few times. V is TRBV6-5 and J is TRBJ2-7; 7 bases are shared with TRBD2. The germline CDR1 and CDR2 sequences are MNHEY and SVGAGI. Trimming cost V 1 base and J 1 base; bases outside gene matches: 16. The CDR3 extends over 19 amino acids. CDR3 nucleotide sequence: TGTGCCAGCAGTTACTTCGGACTAGACCCAAGGGGTGGTTCCTACGAGCAGTACTTC. This translates into CASSYFGLDPRGGSYEQYF.

This clonotype was recorded many times. The gene calls are TRBV5-1 and TRBJ2-3; TRBD1 agrees at 9 bases. Losses at the gene ends were 0 bases for V and 0 bases for J; bases not matched to a gene: 5. The V gene's germline CDR1 is SGHRS and CDR2 YFSETQ. This CDR3 is 17 amino acids long. The CDR3 DNA sequence: TGCGCCAGCAGCTTGGCGTTCGGGACAGGGAGCACAGATACGCAGTATTTT. Protein product: CASSLAFGTGSTDTQYF.

This clonotype was seen repeatedly, ten times or more. CDR3 residues: CSAVIGATEAFF. The CDR3 nucleotides read TGCAGTGCTGTCATTGGGGCCACTGAAGCTTTCTTT. The rearrangement links TRBV20-1 to TRBJ1-1; D is possibly TRBD1 (5 bases). This CDR3 contains 12 residues. Per the germline V gene, CDR1 is DFQATT and CDR2 is SNEGSKA (reference sequence). The V end lost 5 bases, the J end lost 4 bases, and 11 bases lay between the germline ends.

This clonotype was seen a handful of times. The chain carries TRBV28 and TRBJ1-4; perhaps TRBD1 as D (5 bases). The CDR3 consists of 15 residues. Trimming cost V 6 bases and J 5 bases, with 16 bases left between them. CDR1 MDHEN and CDR2 SYDVKM come from the germline V gene. The CDR3 sequence is CASSSTGPWNEKLFF. CDR3 DNA: TGTGCCAGCAGCTCAACAGGCCCTTGGAATGAAAAACTGTTTTTT.

The chain recombines TRBV7-2 with TRBJ2-5, with no clear D. CDR1 and CDR2 from the germline V gene are SGHTA and FQGNSA. V lost 0 bases, J lost 7 bases, and 6 bases lay in between. The CDR3 runs 12 residues. The CDR3 region is CASSLASGTQYF. The CDR3 coding sequence is TGTGCCAGCAGCTTAGCATCTGGGACCCAGTACTTC.

For this clonotype: A read error is possible here, since a much larger clone lies one base away. CDR3 region: CASSLDIRGWHPPLHF. CDR3 DNA: TGTGCCAGCAGCTTAGACATCAGGGGGTGGCATCCACCCCTCCACTTT. The rearrangement joins TRBV7-2 to TRBJ1-6; TRBD1 matches 7 bases. V was pared by 1 base and J by 11 bases, with 11 bases of the junction left unmatched. CDR3 size: 16 residues. Per germline, CDR1 SGHTA and CDR2 FQGNSA.

This clonotype was found many times. V and J are TRBV28 and TRBJ2-7, with 8 bases lining up with TRBD1. From germline, CDR1 is MDHEN and CDR2 SYDVKM. V was clipped by 2 bases and J by 1 base; unmatched bases: 4. This CDR3 has 15 residues. CDR3 nucleotides: TGTGCCAGCAGTTTAACGGACAGGGTTTCCTACGAGCAGTACTTC. This sequence encodes CASSLTDRVSYEQYF. The whole variable domain, remainder taken from reference TRBV28 and TRBJ2-7, is DVKVTQSSRYLVKRTGEKVFLECVQDMDHENMFWYRQDPGLGLRLIYFSYDVKMKEKGDIPEGYSVSREKKERFSLILESASTNQTSMYLCASSLTDRVSYEQYFGPGTRLTVT.

This clonotype was observed a few times. The gene calls are TRBV19 and TRBJ1-2, with D maybe TRBD1 (6 bases). The CDR3 spans 14 residues. V lost 5 bases, J lost 7 bases, and 17 bases lay in between. CDR1 is LNHDA and CDR2 is SQIVND in the germline V gene (reference sequence). The CDR3 bases are TGTGCCAGTAGTGACTACAGGGATCCCCTTGGCTACACCTTC. Its translation: CASSDYRDPLGYTF.

This chain connects TRBV7-2 to TRBJ2-2; 7 bases match TRBD1. Germline V CDR1 and CDR2: SGHTA, FQGNSA. This CDR3 has 17 residues. V lost 5 bases, J lost 1 base, and 10 bases stayed unmatched. CDR3 loop: CASSPGWGQMNTGELFF. In DNA, the CDR3 is TGTGCCAGCAGCCCGGGGTGGGGACAGATGAACACCGGGGAGCTGTTTTTT.

This clonotype occurred many times. The V call is TRBV20-1, the J call TRBJ2-7; TRBD2 agrees at 11 bases. CDR3 length equals 15 residues. Germline values: CDR1 DFQATT, CDR2 SNEGSKA (reference sequence). Germline trimming cut 4 bases from V and 3 bases from J; bases unmatched to any gene: 8. Here the CDR3 reads CSAMDMGLADYEQYF. The CDR3 nucleotides are TGCAGTGCTATGGATATGGGACTAGCGGACTACGAGCAGTACTTC.

This clonotype was recorded many times. The V call is TRBV12-3 or TRBV12-4, the J call TRBJ2-7; D is perhaps TRBD1 (6 bases). Trimming cost V 5 bases and J 7 bases, with 21 bases left between them. This CDR3 is built from 15 residues. CDR3 bases: TGTGCCAGCAGTCTCCAGGGGCCGAGAACGGGGGAGCAGTACTTC. Its protein product is CASSLQGPRTGEQYF.

This clonotype was found a few times. The J gene is TRBJ2-1, the V gene TRBV10-3; 7 bases are a match to TRBD2. The germline V gene has CDR1 ENHRY and CDR2 SYGVKD. The CDR3 is 16 residues long. After removal of 3 bases from V and 1 base from J, the junction contained 6 bases not matched to a gene. CDR3 coding DNA: TGTGCCATCAGTGAAGGGAGCGGGAATTCCTACAATGAGCAGTTCTTC. The encoded protein is CAISEGSGNSYNEQFF.

This clonotype was recorded many times. The V gene is TRBV6-1, the J gene TRBJ2-7; D unclear. The CDR3 consists of 14 residues. From germline, CDR1 is MNHNS and CDR2 SASEGT. V dropped 4 bases and J dropped 1 base, with 11 bases sitting between them. CDR3 loop: CASSAQAASYEQYF. DNA of the CDR3: TGTGCCAGCAGTGCTCAGGCTGCGTCCTACGAGCAGTACTTC.

For this clonotype: This may come from a read error, since a much larger clone is one base off. The rearrangement joins TRBV2 to TRBJ1-2; 7 positions match TRBD1. This CDR3 is built from 14 residues. The germline gives CDR1 SNHLY, CDR2 FYNNEI. V gave up 1 base and J gave up 8 bases; unmatched junction bases: 7. The CDR3 DNA reads as TGTGCCAGCAGTGAAGACGGCACAGGGGCAGGCTACACCTTC. Its translation: CASSEDGTGAGYTF.

This clonotype was seen more than once but under ten times. The chain couples TRBV24-1 to TRBJ2-2; D gene uncertain. Germline loops: CDR1 KGHDR, CDR2 SFDVKD. The length of the CDR3 is 16 residues. Trimming took off 1 base at V and 5 bases at J, with 13 bases between the two ends. The CDR3 spells CATSDFGRLGTGELFF. The CDR3 nucleotides read TGTGCCACCAGTGATTTCGGGCGGCTAGGGACCGGGGAGCTGTTTTTT.

This clonotype was detected only a few times. V and J are TRBV5-5 and TRBJ1-4, with D possibly being TRBD1 (6 bases). The CDR3 consists of 14 residues. The V end lost 2 bases, the J end lost 3 bases, and 8 bases lay between the germline ends. In germline, CDR1 is SGHKS, CDR2 YYEKEE (reference sequence). CDR3: CASSFAGANEKLFF. CDR3 coding DNA: TGTGCCAGCAGCTTCGCAGGGGCTAATGAAAAACTGTTTTTT.

This clonotype showed up just a few times. The chain uses TRBV5-1 and TRBJ2-7; 11 nucleotides line up with TRBD2. The V gene end was trimmed by 0 bases and the J gene end by 0 bases; junction bases not matched to a gene: 8. The CDR3 extends over 18 amino acids. Germline V lookup: CDR1 SGHRS, CDR2 YFSETQ. CDR3 DNA sequence: TGCGCCAGCAGCTTGGTGGTGGGCCTAGCGGGAGGCTCCTACGAGCAGTACTTC. This gives the protein CASSLVVGLAGGSYEQYF.

In its sample, this clonotype was seen a few times. This may arise from a read error, as a much more abundant clone is one base away. This sequence joins TRBV9 and TRBJ2-2, with a weak D call TRBD2 (6 bases). CDR3 size: 15 residues. Germline CDR1 is SGDLS and CDR2 is YYNGEE. The DNA of the CDR3 is TGTGCCAGCAGCAATGGAATATGGAACACCGGGGGGCTGTTTTTT. It encodes CASSNGIWNTGGLFF.

Many counts were recorded for this clonotype. The chain couples TRBV27 to TRBJ2-5; TRBD1 is a possible D gene (6 bases). This CDR3 has 15 amino acids. Between the trimmed V and J ends, which lost 1 base and 0 bases, there was a span of 9 bases. Germline V gene lookup returns CDR1 MNHEY and CDR2 SMNVEV (reference sequence). The CDR3 loop reads CASSLWQGNQETQYF. The CDR3 coding sequence is TGTGCCAGCAGTTTATGGCAGGGGAACCAAGAGACCCAGTACTTC.

J is TRBJ2-3 and V is TRBV6-2 or TRBV6-3, with a weak D call TRBD2 (5 bases). This CDR3 has 13 residues. Trimming removed 4 bases at V and 5 bases at J, with 10 bases between. Per the germline V gene, CDR1 is MNHEY and CDR2 is SVGEGT. As DNA, the CDR3 is TGTGCCAGCAGTTTGTCCCGGGGAGATACGCAGTATTTT. Residues: CASSLSRGDTQYF.

This clonotype was seen more than once but under ten times. V usage is TRBV29-1 and J usage is TRBJ2-1; TRBD1 agrees at 12 bases. The germline V gene has CDR1 SQVTM and CDR2 ANQGSEA. There are 14 residues in the CDR3. J gave up 8 bases and V 4 bases, and 6 bases lay outside the gene matches. CDR3 residues: CSVAGTGGIYEQFF. The CDR3 DNA follows: TGCAGCGTTGCCGGGACAGGGGGCATCTATGAGCAGTTCTTC.

This chain connects TRBV12-3 or TRBV12-4 to TRBJ2-1, with TRBD1 matching over 7 bases. The CDR3 has 14 amino acids. Trimming removed 6 bases from V and 0 bases from J; junction bases left unmatched: 2. CDR3 in amino acids: CASRPGGSYNEQFF. CDR3 in DNA: TGTGCCAGCAGACCAGGGGGCTCCTACAATGAGCAGTTCTTC.